These 27 T cell receptor beta chains came from one sample sequenced in a study of OX40 agonist ivuxolimab in advanced cancers. The method was immunoSEQ multiplex PCR; TCRdb's version includes in-frame clones alone and lacks a portion of them. Of around 72,000 clones detected, roughly 81% appear once; the ten largest clones hold about a sixth. This specimen consisted of CD4+ or CD8+ T cells sorted from blood, obtained in a trial of the OX40 agonist ivuxolimab. The receptors were sampled from an adult with an advanced solid tumor such as melanoma, head and neck, liver or kidney cancer.

Concerning this clone: Distinct nucleotide sequences in the sample also encode this CDR3. The DNA of the CDR3 is TGCGCCAGCAGCCGGGCGGAGATAGCAACAGATACGCAGTATTTT. Translated, it gives CASSRAEIATDTQYF. This chain uses TRBV5-1 with TRBJ2-3; D gene ambiguous. This CDR3 is 15 amino acids long. The V and J ends lost 4 bases and 3 bases respectively, with 15 bases between them. Germline values: CDR1 SGHRS, CDR2 YFSETQ.

This sequence joins TRBV4-1 and TRBJ1-1; TRBD1 matches at 9 bases. Unmatched junction bases numbered 13, after V lost 4 bases and J lost 7 bases. Germline V gene data show CDR1 as MGHRA and CDR2 as YSYEKL. This CDR3 is 16 amino acids long. This chain's CDR3 is CASSPLGQGGRSEAFF. CDR3 in DNA: TGCGCCAGCAGCCCCCTGGGACAGGGAGGGAGGAGTGAAGCTTTCTTT.

The chain has TRBV19 and TRBJ2-1; tentative D call: TRBD1 (6 bases). Trimming removed 2 bases at V and 9 bases at J, with 11 bases between. This CDR3 region has 13 residues. Looked up from germline, CDR1 is LNHDA and CDR2 is SQIVND (reference sequence). Here the CDR3 reads CASSIIQGREQFF. The CDR3 DNA reads as TGTGCCAGTAGTATAATACAGGGTCGTGAGCAGTTCTTC.

This CDR3 is CASSLGAAGGQNIQYF. In nucleotides, the CDR3 is TGTGCCAGCAGTTTGGGTGCGGCGGGAGGCCAAAACATTCAGTACTTC. The chain uses TRBV28 and TRBJ2-4; the match to TRBD2 covers 8 bases. The J segment lost 5 bases and the V segment lost 3 bases, leaving 9 bases of the junction unmatched. Germline CDR1 MDHEN, CDR2 SYDVKM. There are 16 residues in the CDR3.

The chain has TRBV23-1 and TRBJ2-1; 15 bases are shared with TRBD2. TRBV23-1 is given ORF status, its function remaining uncertain. This CDR3 contains 18 residues. Trimming took 7 bases from V and 8 from J; bases not matched to a gene: 15. The chain's CDR3 is CASNEGTSGRTVIDEQFF. DNA for the CDR3: TGCGCCAGCAACGAAGGGACTAGCGGGAGGACCGTCATTGATGAGCAGTTCTTC.

The CDR3 sequence: CASSLYRGTEAFF. For the CDR3, the DNA is TGTGCCAGCAGCTTATACCGCGGGACTGAAGCTTTCTTT. V is TRBV7-2 and J is TRBJ1-1; D not resolved. CDR3 length: 13 residues. Germline V CDR1 and CDR2: SGHTA, FQGNSA. Deletions cut 2 bases from V and 5 bases from J, with 9 bases between.

The chain links TRBV29-1 to TRBJ2-3; TRBD2 matches 11 bases. There are 13 residues in the CDR3. Germline assignment: CDR1 SQVTM and CDR2 ANQGSEA. After removal of 7 bases from V and 5 bases from J, the junction contained 5 bases not matched to a gene. The DNA for the CDR3 is TGCAGCGCCCTAGGGACTAGCGGAGATACGCAGTATTTT. Amino acids: CSALGTSGDTQYF.

Here the CDR3 DNA reads TGTGCCAGCAGCCCATCCGGGACAGGGGGTGACAATGAGCAGTTCTTC. This translates into CASSPSGTGGDNEQFF. The V gene is TRBV13, the J gene TRBJ2-1, with 11 bases lining up with TRBD1. Germline lookup yields CDR1 PRHDT and CDR2 FYEKMQ (reference sequence). CDR3 size: 16 residues. V lost 5 bases to trimming and J lost 5 bases; unmatched junction nucleotides: 8.

The chain has TRBV5-5 and TRBJ2-4; 9 positions match TRBD2. This CDR3 contains 15 residues. Germline loops: CDR1 SGHKS, CDR2 YYEKEE (reference sequence). V lost 4 bases, J lost 6 bases, and 8 bases stayed unmatched. The CDR3: CASSLAEAGGNIQYF. CDR3 nucleotide sequence: TGTGCCAGCAGCCTGGCGGAAGCGGGGGGAAACATTCAGTACTTC.

The rearrangement links TRBV28 to TRBJ2-1; TRBD2 aligns across 9 bases. CDR1 and CDR2 (germline): MDHEN, SYDVKM. The CDR3 length is 16 residues. The J segment lost 8 bases and the V segment lost 5 bases, leaving 13 bases of the junction unmatched. DNA of the CDR3: TGTGCCAGCAGTATAGGAAAGGGACTAGCAGTAGATGAGCAGTTCTTC. Amino acid sequence: CASSIGKGLAVDEQFF.

The V and J genes are TRBV19 and TRBJ1-3; D may be TRBD1 (5 bases). V was trimmed by 7 bases and J by 8 bases, leaving 15 bases between them. The CDR3 has 13 residues. The germline V gene encodes CDR1 LNHDA and CDR2 SQIVND (reference sequence). The CDR3 nucleotides read TGTGCCAGTAAGGTGACGGGGACGGACACCATATATTTT. Residues: CASKVTGTDTIYF.

The J gene is TRBJ2-7, the V gene TRBV11-2; no clear D. The V end lost 1 base, the J end lost 3 bases, and 7 bases lay between the germline ends. This CDR3 is built from 13 residues. Germline V lookup: CDR1 SGHAT, CDR2 FQNNGV. The CDR3 loop is CASSLGSSYEQYF. Written as DNA, the CDR3 is TGTGCCAGCAGCTTAGGGTCTAGCTACGAGCAGTACTTC.

This clone was seen only a few times. J is TRBJ1-5 and V is TRBV6-1; D is perhaps TRBD1 (5 bases). V lost 10 bases, J lost 5 bases, and 18 bases lay in between. This CDR3 is built from 14 residues. The germline CDR1 and CDR2 sequences are MNHNS and SASEGT. The CDR3 nucleotides read TGTGCCACCTACGGGGCCCGGGCGGATCAGCCCCAGCATTTT. As protein: CATYGARADQPQHF.

The gene calls are TRBV11-3 and TRBJ2-1, with D possibly called TRBD1 or TRBD2 (6 bases each). V was clipped by 0 bases and J by 5 bases, with 11 bases between them. The germline V gene has CDR1 SGHNT and CDR2 YENEEA. The CDR3 length is 15 residues. The CDR3 nucleotides are TGTGCCAGCAGCTTAGAAGGCGGGACAAACAATGAGCAGTTCTTC. Protein: CASSLEGGTNNEQFF.

V is TRBV5-1 and J is TRBJ2-2; 9 bases are a match to TRBD2. Germline trimming cut 0 bases from V and 1 base from J; bases unmatched to any gene: 1. The CDR3 spans 16 residues. Germline CDR1 and CDR2: SGHRS and YFSETQ. The CDR3 bases are TGCGCCAGCAGCTTGGGGACTAGCGTGAACACCGGGGAGCTGTTTTTT. Amino acids: CASSLGTSVNTGELFF.

V is TRBV14 and J is TRBJ1-1, with D tentatively TRBD1 (5 bases). The CDR3 length is 12 residues. The V and J ends lost 8 bases and 1 base respectively, with 8 bases between them. The germline V gene encodes CDR1 SGHDN and CDR2 FVKESK. CDR3 protein: CASSDRNTEAFF. The CDR3, as DNA: TGTGCCAGCTCAGACAGGAACACTGAAGCTTTCTTT.

The chain carries TRBV29-1 and TRBJ2-1; TRBD2 aligns across 16 bases. This CDR3 contains 17 residues. CDR1 is SQVTM and CDR2 is ANQGSEA in the germline V gene. V was clipped by 7 bases and J by 3 bases; unmatched bases: 9. CDR3 region: CSATGTSGREGYNEQFF. CDR3 in DNA: TGCAGCGCCACCGGGACTAGCGGGAGGGAGGGCTACAATGAGCAGTTCTTC.

The chain couples TRBV11-2 to TRBJ2-7; 10 positions match TRBD2. Germline CDR1 and CDR2: SGHAT and FQNNGV. This CDR3 is built from 15 residues. J lost 1 base, V lost 5 bases, and 5 bases had no gene match. The CDR3, as DNA: TGTGCCAGCAGCCATCCGGGACTAGCGTCCTACGAGCAGTACTTC. Residues: CASSHPGLASYEQYF.

This clone was counted once. The rearrangement joins TRBV6-1 to TRBJ2-7, with unresolved D. Germline loops: CDR1 MNHNS, CDR2 SASEGT. V was cut by 4 bases and J by 4 bases, with 8 bases left in between. The CDR3 consists of 12 residues. The CDR3 sequence is CASSALIYEQYF. As DNA, the CDR3 is TGTGCCAGCAGTGCCCTTATATACGAGCAGTACTTC.

The chain recombines TRBV7-9 with TRBJ1-2; 7 bases match TRBD1. This CDR3 comprises 15 residues. J lost 0 bases, V lost 3 bases, and 4 bases had no gene match. CDR1 is SEHNR and CDR2 is FQNEAQ in the germline V gene (reference sequence). In DNA form, the CDR3 reads TGTGCCAGCAGCTTGACAGGGCCAGCTAACTATGGCTACACCTTC. Amino acid sequence: CASSLTGPANYGYTF.

As to this clone: One junction end disagrees with the germline gene, perhaps due to a read error. The identical CDR3 is also encoded by other nucleotide sequences in the sample. The rearrangement uses TRBV7-7 and TRBJ2-5; the D call may be TRBD1 or TRBD2 (5 bases each). The germline CDR1 and CDR2 sequences are SSHAT and FNYEAQ (reference sequence). CDR3 length: 13 amino acids. The CDR3 loop reads CASSLAGGETQYF. The CDR3 DNA reads as TGTGCTAGCAGCTTAGCTGGGGGTGAGACCCAGTACTTC.

V gene TRBV5-1 combines with J gene TRBJ2-1, with 15 nucleotides matching TRBD2. The ends lost 4 bases at V and 10 bases at J; junction bases unmatched: 9. The CDR3 is 16 residues long. Germline-derived CDR1 and CDR2 are SGHRS and YFSETQ. CDR3 DNA sequence: TGCGCCAGCAGCGCCGGACTAGCGGGAGGGCCGAGGGAGCAGTTCTTC. Amino acid sequence: CASSAGLAGGPREQFF.

Turning to this clone: Different DNA sequences within this sample yield the same CDR3. This chain joins TRBV18 and TRBJ2-1, with D hard to call. CDR3 length: 13 amino acids. CDR1 is KGHSH and CDR2 is LQKENI in the germline V gene. V was trimmed by 3 bases and J by 5 bases, leaving 8 bases between them. As DNA, the CDR3 is TGTGCCAGCTCACCGGGAACTAACAATGAGCAGTTCTTC. This codes for CASSPGTNNEQFF.

This rearrangement joins TRBV7-9 to TRBJ1-2; perhaps TRBD1 as D (6 bases). The CDR3 consists of 13 residues. V was shortened by 7 bases and J by 8 bases, with 17 bases between the two germline ends. Germline V lookup: CDR1 SEHNR, CDR2 FQNEAQ (reference sequence). CDR3 DNA: TGTGCCAGCACTCGGGACAACCGAATAGGCTACACCTTC. It specifies CASTRDNRIGYTF.

V is TRBV29-1 and J is TRBJ2-1; D might be TRBD2 (6 bases). Germline CDR1 SQVTM, CDR2 ANQGSEA. Trimming pared 6 bases from V and 4 bases from J, leaving 19 bases between. The CDR3 is made up of 15 amino acids. The DNA for the CDR3 is TGCAGCGTGGTCCTACATCTAGCGAGGTACAATGAGCAGTTCTTC. Protein: CSVVLHLARYNEQFF.

This chain connects TRBV19 to TRBJ2-5; D may be TRBD2 (5 bases). The V end was cut by 7 bases, the J end by 4 bases, with 10 bases between. Germline V lookup: CDR1 LNHDA, CDR2 SQIVND (reference sequence). CDR3 length equals 12 residues. Here the CDR3 DNA reads TGTGCCAGTAAAGGAGGTTCAGAGACCCAGTACTTC. Protein: CASKGGSETQYF.

CDR3 in DNA: TGTGCCATAGGACAGGGGGACTACAATGAGCAGTTCTTC. Translating it yields CAIGQGDYNEQFF. The chain carries TRBV10-3 and TRBJ2-1; 10 bases are a match to TRBD1. The V gene's germline CDR1 is ENHRY and CDR2 SYGVKD. V was clipped by 9 bases and J by 3 bases; unmatched bases: 2. CDR3 length: 13 residues.